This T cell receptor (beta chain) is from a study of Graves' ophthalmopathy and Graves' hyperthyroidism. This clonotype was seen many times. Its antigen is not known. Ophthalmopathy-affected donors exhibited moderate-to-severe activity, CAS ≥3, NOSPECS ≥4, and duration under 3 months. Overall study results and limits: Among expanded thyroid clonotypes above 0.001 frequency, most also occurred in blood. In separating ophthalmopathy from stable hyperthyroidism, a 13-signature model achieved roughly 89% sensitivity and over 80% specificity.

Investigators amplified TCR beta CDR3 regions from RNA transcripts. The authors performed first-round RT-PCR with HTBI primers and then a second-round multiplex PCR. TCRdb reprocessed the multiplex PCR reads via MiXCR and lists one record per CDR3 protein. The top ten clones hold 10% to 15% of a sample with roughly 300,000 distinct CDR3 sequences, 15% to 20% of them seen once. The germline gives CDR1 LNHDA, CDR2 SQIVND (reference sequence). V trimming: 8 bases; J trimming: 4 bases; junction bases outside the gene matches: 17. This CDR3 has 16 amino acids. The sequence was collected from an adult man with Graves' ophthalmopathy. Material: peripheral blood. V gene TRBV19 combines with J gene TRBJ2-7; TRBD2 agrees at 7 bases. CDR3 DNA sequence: TGTGCCAGTCGCCAAAGGGGTGCGGGGGTAACGTACGAGCAGTACTTC. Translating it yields CASRQRGAGVTYEQYF. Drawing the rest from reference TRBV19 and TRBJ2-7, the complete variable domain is DGGITQSPKYLFRKEGQNVTLSCEQNLNHDAMYWYRQDPGQGLRLIYYSQIVNDFQKGDIAEGYSVSREKKESFPLTVTSAQKNPTAFYLCASRQRGAGVTYEQYFGPGTRLTVT.